Listed below are T cell receptor beta chains from one sample, sequenced in a study of CD4 T cells in relation to SARS-CoV-2 and coronaviruses. Assay: immunoSEQ multiplex PCR; the TCRdb copy retains only in-frame clones and omits some. Among roughly 30,000 clones listed, roughly 78% were seen once. The antigens for these receptors are not known. The specimen was CD4+ T cells from PBMCs, cultured in vitro. The receptor source for this set is a human donor in good health. CDR3s include the opening cysteine and the closing phenylalanine or tryptophan. D genes are given only for firm matches. Some rows have no size entry. The others give once, few or many, or a class for an expanded clone.

j_gene | abundance | v_gene | d_gene | CDR3nt | CDR3aa
TRBJ2-5 | - | TRBV18 | TRBD2 | TGTGCCAGCTCACCACTGACTAGCGGGGTGGAGACCCAGTACTTC | CASSPLTSGVETQYF
TRBJ1-1 | - | TRBV5-1 | - | TGCGCCAGCAGCTTGGATTCCTTCCCCACTGAAGCTTTCTTT | CASSLDSFPTEAFF
TRBJ1-6 | - | TRBV11-2 | - | TGTGCCGGACGACAGAATTATAATTCACCCCTCCACTTT | CAGRQNYNSPLHF
TRBJ1-2 | - | TRBV7-9 | - | TGTGCCAGCAGCTTGGGACGGTACTATGGGTACACCTTC | CASSLGRYYGYTF
TRBJ2-7 | - | TRBV5-1 | - | TGCGCCAGCAGCTTGTTCGGGGAACCCTACGAGCAGTACTTC | CASSLFGEPYEQYF
TRBJ2-3 | - | TRBV10-3 | - | TGTGCCATCAGCCGCACAGATACGCAGTATTTT | CAISRTDTQYF
TRBJ1-3 | few | TRBV5-4 | - | TGTGCCAGCAGCCGATCGGCAGACAGCTCTGGAAACACCATATATTTT | CASSRSADSSGNTIYF
TRBJ2-7 | - | TRBV11-2 | TRBD2 | TGTGCCAGCAGCTCCTTCCCGCGGGGGAGCTCCTACGAGCAGTACTTC | CASSSFPRGSSYEQYF
TRBJ1-5 | - | TRBV18 | - | TGTGCCAGCTCACCGGGACTGAGGGACCAGCCCCAGCATTTT | CASSPGLRDQPQHF
TRBJ2-7 | - | TRBV27 | - | TGTGCCAGGGTGGGTCTCCCTAGAGAGCAGTACTTC | CARVGLPREQYF
TRBJ1-6 | - | TRBV12-3/TRBV12-4 | - | TGTGCCAGCAGTTTACTGAATTCACCCCTCCACTTT | CASSLLNSPLHF
TRBJ2-1 | - | TRBV4-1 | - | TGCGCCAGCAGCCAAGACGGTTCGTTCAAGCAGTTCTTC | CASSQDGSFKQFF
TRBJ2-1 | - | TRBV4-2 | - | TGTGCCAGCAAGGGGGGCTCCTACAATGAGCAGTTCTTC | CASKGGSYNEQFF
TRBJ1-2 | - | TRBV7-2 | - | TGTGCCAGCAGCTTACTGGGGACAAGCTATGGCTACACCTTC | CASSLLGTSYGYTF
TRBJ1-2 | - | TRBV25-1 | TRBD1 | TGTGCCAGCAGCCGGGACAGCGGGGTCTATGGCTACACCTTC | CASSRDSGVYGYTF
TRBJ1-3 | - | TRBV3-1/TRBV3-2 | - | TGTGCCAGCAGCCAAGATGGGAACACCATATATTTT | CASSQDGNTIYF
TRBJ2-7 | few | TRBV7-2 | - | TGTGCCAGCAGCTTAGCGGCCCAGGGTAACAACGAGCAGTACTTC | CASSLAAQGNNEQYF
TRBJ1-1 | - | TRBV19 | TRBD1 | TGTGCCAGTACAATAGACAGGGATGTAGTGAAAGCTTTCTTT | CASTIDRDVVKAFF
TRBJ2-2 | once | TRBV2 | - | TGTGCCAGCAGCGGTCCGGGCGGGGAGCTGTTTTTT | CASSGPGGELFF
TRBJ2-2 | few | TRBV29-1 | TRBD1 | TGCAGCGCTCAGGACAGGGGGCAAGGCGGGGAGCTGTTTTTT | CSAQDRGQGGELFF
TRBJ2-3 | - | TRBV5-4 | TRBD2 | TGTGCCAGCAGCAGAGCCGGGACTAGGACAGATACGCAGTATTTT | CASSRAGTRTDTQYF
TRBJ2-7 | once | TRBV19 | TRBD2 | TGTGCCAGTAGCCCATCAAACCCCAGCGGGAGTAATTTGGGGGTCTACGAGCAGTACTTC | CASSPSNPSGSNLGVYEQYF
TRBJ2-1 | - | TRBV19 | TRBD2 | TGTGCCAGTGCCGGGGGACTAGCGAGATATTCCTACAATGAGCAGTTCTTC | CASAGGLARYSYNEQFF
TRBJ1-3 | - | TRBV5-1 | TRBD1 | TGCGCCAGCAGCATCCACACAGGGGGCGGTGGAAACACCATATATTTT | CASSIHTGGGGNTIYF
TRBJ2-2 | - | TRBV19 | - | TGTGCCAGTAGTATGGGGCAGTCTCACACCGGGGAGCTGTTTTTT | CASSMGQSHTGELFF
TRBJ2-7 | - | TRBV30 | TRBD2 | TGTGCCTGGAACCGACTAGCGGGTCCCCTTTCCGAGCAGTACTTC | CAWNRLAGPLSEQYF
TRBJ2-3 | - | TRBV6-5 | - | TGTGCCAGCGGAAGCCTGGGAACGCAGTATTTT | CASGSLGTQYF
TRBJ2-3 | - | TRBV19 | - | TGTGCCAGTAGTCCAAGGAGAGCAGGGAAGGCTACGCAGTATTTT | CASSPRRAGKATQYF
TRBJ2-7 | once | TRBV19 | TRBD1 | TGTGCCAGTAGTTTTCCGGGACAGGGGACTTACGAGCAGTACTTC | CASSFPGQGTYEQYF
TRBJ1-1 | - | TRBV9 | - | TGTGCCAGCAGCGTCAGGGGAGCGCACACTGAAGCTTTCTTT | CASSVRGAHTEAFF
TRBJ2-3 | - | TRBV25-1 | - | TGTGCCAGTAGACAGGCAAGCACAGATACGCAGTATTTT | CASRQASTDTQYF
TRBJ2-7 | - | TRBV7-2 | - | TGTGCCAGCAGCCCGTGGGGGGGCGGAACCCCTTACGAGCAGTACTTC | CASSPWGGGTPYEQYF
TRBJ2-7 | - | TRBV20-1 | - | TGCAGTGCTAGAGCTCCGGACGGGCAGTACTTC | CSARAPDGQYF
TRBJ2-7 | - | TRBV28 | TRBD1 | TGTGCCAGCAGTTCCTCGGGACAGGGGATCACCTACGAGCAGTACTTC | CASSSSGQGITYEQYF
TRBJ1-1 | - | TRBV7-2 | - | TGTGCCAGCAGCACGGGGCCCAACACTGAAGCTTTCTTT | CASSTGPNTEAFF
TRBJ2-2 | - | TRBV4-2 | - | TGTGCCAGCAGCCAAGAAAGTAATCCGAACACCGGGGAGCTGTTTTTT | CASSQESNPNTGELFF
TRBJ2-1 | large | TRBV19 | TRBD2 | TGTGCCAGTACCCAAATAGCCCCCGGGACTATCTCCTACAATGAGCAGTTCTTC | CASTQIAPGTISYNEQFF
TRBJ1-2 | few | TRBV5-1 | TRBD1 | TGCGCCAGCAGGACAGGGGAATATGGCTACACCTTC | CASRTGEYGYTF
TRBJ2-5 | - | TRBV4-1 | - | TGCGCCAGCAGCCAAGATCTTGTATTTGGGGCCCGAAACCAAGAGACCCAGTACTTC | CASSQDLVFGARNQETQYF
TRBJ1-1 | once | TRBV7-2 | - | TGTGCCAGCAGCTTATCCAGGAACACTGAAGCTTTCTTT | CASSLSRNTEAFF
TRBJ1-5 | - | TRBV20-1 | - | TGCAGTGCTGGAGGGGATTGGCCCCAGCATTTT | CSAGGDWPQHF
TRBJ1-4 | few | TRBV7-9 | - | TGTGCCAGCAGCCCCCGGGTCCCGAGGAATGAAAAACTGTTTTTT | CASSPRVPRNEKLFF
TRBJ2-5 | - | TRBV7-9 | TRBD2 | TGTGCCAGCAGCCTCACGGGGGGGCGGCAGGAGACCCAGTACTTC | CASSLTGGRQETQYF
TRBJ1-4 | - | TRBV6-6 | - | TGTGCCAGCAGGACCCGGGACATTTCTGAAAAACTGTTTTTT | CASRTRDISEKLFF
TRBJ1-5 | - | TRBV5-6 | - | TGTGCCAGCAGCCTGGCGGCCCGCAATCAGCCCCAGCATTTT | CASSLAARNQPQHF
TRBJ1-1 | - | TRBV27 | - | TGTGCCAGCAGGTCCGGGGCAGAGAGGAACACTGAAGCTTTCTTT | CASRSGAERNTEAFF
TRBJ1-1 | - | TRBV2 | - | TGTGCCAGCAGTGAACCTGTGACTGGGAACACTGAAGCTTTCTTT | CASSEPVTGNTEAFF
TRBJ1-2 | - | TRBV9 | TRBD1 | TGTGCCAGCAGCGCGACAGGGGGCTACGGAGGCTACACCTTC | CASSATGGYGGYTF
TRBJ2-7 | - | TRBV7-2 | - | TGTGCCAGCAGCCCCCGAGGAAGAGCCGCCGAGCAGTACTTC | CASSPRGRAAEQYF
TRBJ2-3 | once | TRBV7-2 | TRBD1 | TGTGCCAGCAGCCCAACAGGGGGCAAAGATACGCAGTATTTT | CASSPTGGKDTQYF
TRBJ1-2 | - | TRBV19 | - | TGTGCCAGTAGTTCCACCCCCGGGGCGAACTATGGCTACACCTTC | CASSSTPGANYGYTF
TRBJ1-3 | few | TRBV7-2 | - | TGTGCCAGCAGCCTGACAGTACCGAACTCTGGAAACACCATATATTTT | CASSLTVPNSGNTIYF
TRBJ2-7 | - | TRBV6-1 | TRBD1 | TGTGCCAGCAGTGAGGGATTCGGACAGGCCTACGAGCAGTACTTC | CASSEGFGQAYEQYF
TRBJ2-5 | - | TRBV5-1 | TRBD2 | TGCGCCACCACTTCCGGGACTAGCGGGAGAAGTCAAGAGACCCAGTACTTC | CATTSGTSGRSQETQYF
TRBJ2-7 | once | TRBV14 | TRBD2 | TGTGCCAGCAGCCGATGGACTAGCGGGAGATCTGGGGAGCAGTACTTC | CASSRWTSGRSGEQYF
TRBJ2-7 | - | TRBV18 | - | TGTGCCAGCTCATCCCAGGACGAGCAGTACTTC | CASSSQDEQYF
TRBJ2-7 | - | TRBV19 | - | TGTGCCAGTAGTATAGAAGCTTTGAAGGTTAGTCGGTACGAGCAGTACTTC | CASSIEALKVSRYEQYF